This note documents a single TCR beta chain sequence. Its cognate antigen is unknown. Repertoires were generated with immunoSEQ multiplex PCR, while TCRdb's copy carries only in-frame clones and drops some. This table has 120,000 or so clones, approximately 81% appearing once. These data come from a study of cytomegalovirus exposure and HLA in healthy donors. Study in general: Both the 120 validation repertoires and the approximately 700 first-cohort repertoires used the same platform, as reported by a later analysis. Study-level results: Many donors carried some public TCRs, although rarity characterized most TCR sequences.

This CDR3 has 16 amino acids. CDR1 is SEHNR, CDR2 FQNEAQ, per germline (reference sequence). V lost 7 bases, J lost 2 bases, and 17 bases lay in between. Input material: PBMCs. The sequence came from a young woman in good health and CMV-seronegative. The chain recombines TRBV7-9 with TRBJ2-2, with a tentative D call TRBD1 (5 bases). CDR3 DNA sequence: TGTGCCAGCACCCCCGCTGGGGCTACCAACACCGGGGAGCTGTTTTTT. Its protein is CASTPAGATNTGELFF.